Listed here is a single T cell receptor beta chain. This clonotype was detected a few times. The antigen this receptor binds is unknown. The record has no base qualities; no much larger clone is one base away. This was a case-control study nested in a cohort of healthcare workers in London, UK, who had nasopharyngeal swab PCR tests and blood samples taken every week. Healthcare workers were recruited during the week of the UK lockdown, between 23 and 31 March 2020, and followed weekly for up to 16 weeks. Reading from cysteine to phenylalanine, the CDR3 counts 14 amino acids. The read is trimmed to its CDR3 DNA, 42 bases read in frame from base 1. The data were obtained in a study of early T cells in non-severe SARS-CoV-2 infection (dated by TCRdb to the early 2020s). Regarding the complete study: Because TCR sequencing was done on bulk RNA from unsorted whole blood, the alpha and beta chains could not be paired. Study-level results and caveats: VDJdb matching was skewed toward anti-spike CD8 responses, so virus-specific expansions were likely underestimated and private and CD4 specificities were missed.

Libraries were made using 5' RACE. The sample was run on a NextSeq 500. In the TCR library protocol, unique molecular identifiers were attached to individual cDNA molecules to correct for PCR bias and sequencing error. Sequencing covered both TCR alpha and beta chains, and within each sample the abundances of alpha and beta sequences were tightly co-correlated. From the authors' description of their analysis: Decombinator V4 was used to annotate TCR sequences for V gene, J gene and CDR3. Expanded TCRs were defined as changing significantly between any two time points under a Poisson model with p below 0.0001. TCR abundances were normalised to the total number of TCRs sequenced per sample and expressed as counts per million. MAIT TCRs were defined by TRAV1-2 paired with TRAJ12, TRAJ20 or TRAJ33, and iNKT TCRs by TRAV10 paired with TRAJ18. VDJdb, accessed on 1 November 2021, was searched for TCRs annotated for CMV, EBV and SARS-CoV-2, and TCRs annotated for more than one antigen were excluded. The public sequencing data were trimmed at Q25 with fastp and processed into clonotypes with MiXCR by TCRdb, which kept only in-frame beta chains. CDR3 protein sequences are deduplicated, and each keeps its most common genes and DNA. Here the V and J calls rest on TCRdb's processing, not on the authors' analysis. The sample profile shows about 49,000 distinct CDR3 sequences; 12% of them were found once. 9.1% of the sample is taken by the ten largest.

The sequence was obtained from an adult who was a healthcare worker with PCR-confirmed SARS-CoV-2 infection or an uninfected control (not recorded which). Recombination linked TRBV3-2 to TRBJ2-7; the table's D call of TRBD1 was not tested on the DNA. TRBV3-2 is a pseudogene locus. Sequences were obtained from whole blood. DNA sequence: TGTGCCAGCAGCCTCCGGGACAGGGGCTACGAGCAGTACTTC. The encoded protein is CASSLRDRGYEQYF.